This entry is about one TCR beta chain. This sample is drawn from a study of blood T cell repertoires in COVID-19. Study-level background: Collection of acute and convalescent COVID-19 samples took place in the United States, Italy and Spain.

Looked up from germline, CDR1 is SGHRS and CDR2 is YFSETQ. V dropped 0 bases and J dropped 4; count of bases not matched to a gene: 9. This CDR3 has 17 residues. Under the authors' procedure: Amplified reference gene primers provided the basis for estimating nucleated cell counts. Method: immunoSEQ multiplex PCR; TCRdb's copy keeps in-frame clones and lacks some. V and J calls and clone size follow that table, whereas D and trimming were derived from the DNA. The profile shows 200,000 to 250,000 clones, 80% to 85% of them singletons. The TCR comes from a woman aged 30 to 39 who had recovered from COVID-19. This chain connects TRBV5-1 to TRBJ2-2; 7 nucleotides align to TRBD2. Sequencing was performed on peripheral blood. The DNA for the CDR3 is TGCGCCAGCAGCTTGGCCGGCGAGCGGGGAGGCACCGGGGAGCTGTTTTTT. It specifies CASSLAGERGGTGELFF.